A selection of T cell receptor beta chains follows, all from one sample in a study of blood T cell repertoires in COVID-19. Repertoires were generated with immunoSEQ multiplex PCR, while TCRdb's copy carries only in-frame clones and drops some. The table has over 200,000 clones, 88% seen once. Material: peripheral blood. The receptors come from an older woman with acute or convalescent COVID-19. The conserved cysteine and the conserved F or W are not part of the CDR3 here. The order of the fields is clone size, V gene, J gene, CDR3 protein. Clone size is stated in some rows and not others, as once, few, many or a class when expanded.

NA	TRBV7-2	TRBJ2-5	ASSLRRGDLTQY
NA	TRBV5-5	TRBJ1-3	ASSFQEDSGNTIY
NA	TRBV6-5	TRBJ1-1	ASRTQQGMNTEAF
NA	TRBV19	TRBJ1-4	ASSIPRGGTNEKLF
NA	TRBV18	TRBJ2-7	ASSQTTSYEQY
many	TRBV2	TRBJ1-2	ASSEGDRNGYT
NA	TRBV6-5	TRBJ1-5	ASSQHYLGNQPQH
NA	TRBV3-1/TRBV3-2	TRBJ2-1	ASSRQLSYNEQF
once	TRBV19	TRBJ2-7	ASSPTGTYEQY
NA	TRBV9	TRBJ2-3	ASTGTGVDTQY
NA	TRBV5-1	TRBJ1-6	ASSGEPGRSPLH
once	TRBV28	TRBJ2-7	ASSEGGGSYEQY
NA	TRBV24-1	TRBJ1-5	ATSDLGQGGQPQH
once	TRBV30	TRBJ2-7	AWSDNYEQY
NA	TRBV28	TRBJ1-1	ASTPGDTTEAF
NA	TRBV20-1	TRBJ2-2	SASPKGLAGAPGGELF
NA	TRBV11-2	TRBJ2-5	ASSPPTHETQY
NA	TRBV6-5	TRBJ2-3	ASSSPFPTSTDTQY
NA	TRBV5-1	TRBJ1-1	ASSLQGWGAF
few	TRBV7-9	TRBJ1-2	ASSLAPRGYT
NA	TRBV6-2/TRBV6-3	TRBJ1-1	ASSRKHTGGTEAF
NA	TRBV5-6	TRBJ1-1	ASSLPRSGMNTEAF
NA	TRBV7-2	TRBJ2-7	ASSRPTGREQY
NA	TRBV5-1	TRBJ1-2	ASSLTPLRGRGYT
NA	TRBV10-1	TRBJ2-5	ASSEGGTSGETQY
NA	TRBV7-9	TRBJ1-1	ASSATGGKTEAF